This is a list of T cell receptor beta chains from one sample in a study of blood T cell repertoires in COVID-19. Sequenced by immunoSEQ multiplex PCR; TCRdb stores in-frame clones only, minus some. The data show around 110,000 clones, with roughly 90% seen just once and approximately 4.9% held by the top ten. Sequencing input: peripheral blood. The receptors were sampled from a man aged 35 to 55 with active or convalescent COVID-19. The CDR3 runs from the conserved cysteine through the conserved F or W. A D gene is named only where the DNA matches it firmly. Some rows have no size entry. The others give once, few or many, or a class for an expanded clone.

v_call	j_call	d_call	clone_size	cdr3_aa	cdr3_nt
TRBV6-2/TRBV6-3	TRBJ1-3	-	once	CASSYGGRTSGNTIYF	TGTGCCAGCAGTTACGGAGGCAGGACCTCTGGAAACACCATATATTTT
TRBV5-6	TRBJ2-1	-	-	CASSLDGVIRFF	TGTGCCAGCAGCTTGGACGGGGTTATCCGGTTCTTC
TRBV14	TRBJ2-7	-	-	CASSGPGLEQYF	TGTGCCAGCTCCGGGCCGGGACTCGAGCAGTACTTC
TRBV19	TRBJ2-3	TRBD2	-	CASSKPSGSTGTDTQYF	TGTGCCAGTAGTAAACCTAGCGGGAGTACAGGCACAGATACGCAGTATTTT
TRBV5-1	TRBJ1-1	-	once	CASRGGIMNTEAFF	TGCGCCAGCAGAGGGGGAATTATGAACACTGAAGCTTTCTTT
TRBV27	TRBJ2-7	TRBD2	-	CASSLRPSGYEQYF	TGTGCCAGCAGTTTACGTCCTAGCGGCTACGAGCAGTACTTC
TRBV5-1	TRBJ1-3	TRBD1	once	CASSLATGSGNTIYF	TGCGCCAGCAGCTTGGCGACAGGGTCTGGAAACACCATATATTTT
TRBV7-2	TRBJ1-3	TRBD1	-	CASSSQGARGNTIYF	TGTGCCAGCAGCTCACAGGGGGCGCGGGGAAACACCATATATTTT
TRBV9	TRBJ2-7	TRBD2	-	CASSVGLAGVGEQYF	TGTGCCAGCAGCGTTGGGCTAGCGGGAGTCGGCGAGCAGTACTTC
TRBV28	TRBJ2-7	TRBD2	-	CASTSGGTYEQYF	TGTGCCAGTACAAGCGGGGGGACCTACGAGCAGTACTTC
TRBV4-1	TRBJ2-1	TRBD1	few	CASSPVGQGVFSEQFF	TGCGCCAGCAGCCCTGTCGGACAGGGGGTTTTCAGTGAGCAGTTCTTC
TRBV16	TRBJ1-1	-	-	CASSQWPGTEAFF	TGTGCCAGCAGCCAATGGCCAGGGACTGAAGCTTTCTTT
TRBV19	TRBJ1-5	-	once	CALGQRGSNQPQHF	TGTGCCCTAGGACAGCGGGGTAGCAATCAGCCCCAGCATTTT
TRBV13	TRBJ2-7	-	-	CASSPPGYEQYF	TGTGCCAGCAGCCCCCCCGGCTACGAGCAGTACTTC
TRBV5-4	TRBJ1-2	TRBD1	-	CASSLSGQAYGYTF	TGTGCCAGCAGCTTGTCGGGACAGGCCTATGGCTACACCTTC
TRBV28	TRBJ1-2	-	-	CASSPLERGNYGYTF	TGTGCCAGCAGTCCCCTCGAGAGAGGGAACTATGGCTACACCTTC
TRBV27	TRBJ2-1	-	-	CASSTYLIANGDNEQFF	TGTGCCAGCAGTACCTACTTAATAGCGAACGGAGACAATGAGCAGTTCTTC
TRBV5-1	TRBJ2-3	TRBD2	-	CASSLVAGVLTDTQYF	TGCGCCAGCAGCTTGGTTGCGGGAGTTCTGACAGATACGCAGTATTTT
TRBV28	TRBJ2-7	TRBD1	-	CASRRQGVSYEQYF	TGTGCCAGCAGAAGACAGGGGGTCTCCTACGAGCAGTACTTC
TRBV5-1	TRBJ1-5	TRBD1	-	CASSLAGGSNQPQHF	TGCGCCAGCAGCTTGGCAGGGGGAAGCAATCAGCCCCAGCATTTT
TRBV4-2	TRBJ2-1	TRBD1	-	CASSADRGSYNEQFF	TGTGCCAGCAGCGCGGACAGGGGTTCCTACAATGAGCAGTTCTTC
TRBV15	TRBJ1-2	-	-	CATSTDNQPYGYTF	TGTGCCACCAGCACGGACAACCAGCCCTATGGCTACACCTTC
TRBV4-3	TRBJ2-2	-	-	CASSQAVSFDTGELFF	TGCGCCAGCAGCCAAGCTGTGAGTTTCGACACCGGGGAGCTGTTTTTT
TRBV2	TRBJ1-2	-	-	CASPSRGRSYGYTF	TGTGCCAGCCCGTCCCGGGGGAGATCGTATGGCTACACCTTC
TRBV7-2	TRBJ1-2	-	-	CASSPTVGGYTF	TGTGCCAGCAGCCCCACCGTCGGGGGCTACACCTTC
TRBV12-3/TRBV12-4	TRBJ2-3	-	-	CASSLARGDTQYF	TGTGCCAGCAGTTTAGCGAGAGGAGATACGCAGTATTTT
TRBV2	TRBJ1-1	-	-	CASSEGGRGTEAFF	TGTGCCAGCAGTGAAGGGGGAAGAGGGACTGAAGCTTTCTTT
TRBV5-4	TRBJ1-2	-	-	CASSLQMESYGYTF	TGTGCCAGCAGCTTGCAGATGGAGTCGTATGGCTACACCTTC
TRBV5-6	TRBJ2-2	TRBD2	-	CASSLAGDYTGELFF	TGTGCCAGCAGTCTAGCGGGAGACTACACCGGGGAGCTGTTTTTT
TRBV29-1	TRBJ2-1	-	-	CSVGASSYNEQFF	TGCAGCGTTGGGGCCAGCTCCTACAATGAGCAGTTCTTC
TRBV28	TRBJ1-2	-	-	CATLYGGPNYGYTF	TGTGCCACCCTGTATGGCGGCCCTAACTATGGCTACACCTTC
TRBV28	TRBJ1-2	-	-	CASSRRDYGYTF	TGTGCCAGCAGCCGACGGGACTATGGCTACACCTTC
TRBV6-5	TRBJ2-7	-	-	CASRELTGSEQYF	TGTGCCAGCAGAGAGTTAACAGGGAGCGAGCAGTACTTC
TRBV9	TRBJ2-7	-	-	CASSALPGLAYEQYF	TGTGCCAGCAGCGCCCTCCCTGGACTTGCCTACGAGCAGTACTTC
TRBV7-9	TRBJ2-6	-	-	CASSLARGIPGANVLTF	TGTGCCAGCAGCTTAGCCAGGGGTATCCCCGGGGCCAACGTCCTGACTTTC
TRBV28	TRBJ1-1	-	-	CASSFPFYASGEAFF	TGTGCCAGCAGTTTCCCGTTCTACGCCTCAGGCGAAGCTTTCTTT
TRBV5-1	TRBJ1-1	TRBD1	-	CASSTGGVDTEAFF	TGCGCCAGTTCTACAGGGGGCGTCGACACTGAAGCTTTCTTT
TRBV7-9	TRBJ2-1	TRBD2	-	CASSVAGGNEQFF	TGTGCCAGCAGCGTTGCGGGGGGCAATGAGCAGTTCTTC